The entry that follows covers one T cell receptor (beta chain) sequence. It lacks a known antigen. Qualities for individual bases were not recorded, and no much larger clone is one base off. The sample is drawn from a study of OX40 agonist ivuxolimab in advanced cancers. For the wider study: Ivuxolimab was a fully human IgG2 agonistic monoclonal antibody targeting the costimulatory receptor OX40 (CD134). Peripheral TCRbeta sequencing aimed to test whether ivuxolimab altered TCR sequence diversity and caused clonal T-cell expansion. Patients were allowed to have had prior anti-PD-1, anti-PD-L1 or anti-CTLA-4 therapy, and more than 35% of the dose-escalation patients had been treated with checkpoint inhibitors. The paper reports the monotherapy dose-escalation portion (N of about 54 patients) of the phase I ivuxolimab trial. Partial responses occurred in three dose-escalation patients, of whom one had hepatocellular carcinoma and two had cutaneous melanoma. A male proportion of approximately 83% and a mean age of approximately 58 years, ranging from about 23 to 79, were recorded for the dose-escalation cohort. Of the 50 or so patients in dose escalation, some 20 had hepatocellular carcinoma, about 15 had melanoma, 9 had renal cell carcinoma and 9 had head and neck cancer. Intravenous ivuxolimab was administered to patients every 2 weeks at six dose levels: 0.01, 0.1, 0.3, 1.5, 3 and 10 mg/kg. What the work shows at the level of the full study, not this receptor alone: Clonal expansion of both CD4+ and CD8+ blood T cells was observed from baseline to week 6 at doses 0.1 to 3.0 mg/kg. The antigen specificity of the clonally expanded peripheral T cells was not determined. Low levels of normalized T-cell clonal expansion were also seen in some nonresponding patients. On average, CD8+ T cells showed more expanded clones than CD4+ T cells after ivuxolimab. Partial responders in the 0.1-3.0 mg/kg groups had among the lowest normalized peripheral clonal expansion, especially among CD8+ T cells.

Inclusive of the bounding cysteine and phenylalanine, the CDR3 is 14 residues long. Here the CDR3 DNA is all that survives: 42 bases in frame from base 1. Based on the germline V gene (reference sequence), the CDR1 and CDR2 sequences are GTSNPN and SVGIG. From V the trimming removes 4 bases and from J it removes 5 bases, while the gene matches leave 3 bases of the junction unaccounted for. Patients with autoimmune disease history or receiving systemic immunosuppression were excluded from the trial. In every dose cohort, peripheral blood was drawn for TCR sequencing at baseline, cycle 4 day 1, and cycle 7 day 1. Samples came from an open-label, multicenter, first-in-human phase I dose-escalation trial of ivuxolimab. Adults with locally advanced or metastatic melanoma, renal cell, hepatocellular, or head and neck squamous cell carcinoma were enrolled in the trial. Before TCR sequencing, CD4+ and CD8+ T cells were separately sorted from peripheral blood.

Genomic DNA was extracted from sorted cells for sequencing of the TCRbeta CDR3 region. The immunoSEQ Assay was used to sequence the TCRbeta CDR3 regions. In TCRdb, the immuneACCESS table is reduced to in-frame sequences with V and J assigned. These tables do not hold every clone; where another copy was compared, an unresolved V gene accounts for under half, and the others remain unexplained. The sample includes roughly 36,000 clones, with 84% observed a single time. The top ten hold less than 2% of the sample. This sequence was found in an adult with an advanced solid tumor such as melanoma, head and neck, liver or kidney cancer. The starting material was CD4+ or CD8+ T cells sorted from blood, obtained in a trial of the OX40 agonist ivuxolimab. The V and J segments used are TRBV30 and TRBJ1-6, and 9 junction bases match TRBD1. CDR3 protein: CAWTRQGDNSPLHF. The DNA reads TGTGCCTGGACTCGACAGGGGGATAATTCACCCCTCCACTTT. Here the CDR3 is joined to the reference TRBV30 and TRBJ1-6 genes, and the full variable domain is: SQTIHQWPATLVQPVGSPLSLECTVEGTSNPNLYWYRQAAGRGLQLLFYSVGIGQISSEVPQNLSASRPQDRQFILSSKKLLLSDSGFYLCAWTRQGDNSPLHFGNGTRLTVT.